The 10 T cell receptor beta chains listed next were all sequenced from one sample in a study of identical twins. TCRdb fed the 5' RACE reads into MiXCR, producing one record per CDR3 protein. The sample includes approximately 230,000 distinct CDR3 sequences, approximately 7.1% of them seen just once. This sample also appeared in a second study, on T cells expressing NK-cell markers.

Sequences were obtained from CD8+ T cells sorted from blood. These TCRs come from a woman aged 18 to 35 in good health.

This clonotype was seen more than once but under ten times. The chain links TRBV27 to TRBJ1-2, with D perhaps TRBD1 (6 bases). The V gene's germline CDR1 is MNHEY and CDR2 SMNVEV (reference sequence). The ends were cut back, 4 bases at V and 2 bases at J, with 20 bases in the middle. The CDR3 extends over 17 amino acids. The CDR3 loop reads CASSSTPVTGGNYGYTF. CDR3 in DNA: TGTGCCAGCAGTTCTACCCCCGTGACAGGTGGGAACTATGGCTACACCTTC.

The chain uses TRBV19 and TRBJ2-3, with D unresolved. The CDR3 contains 16 residues. The germline gives CDR1 LNHDA, CDR2 SQIVND (reference sequence). The germline V and J ends were trimmed by 2 bases and 0 bases, with 12 bases remaining between them. CDR3 DNA: TGTGCCAGTAGTATATTCGGATTGACTAGCACAGATACGCAGTATTTT. This encodes CASSIFGLTSTDTQYF.

The chain joins TRBV7-9 to TRBJ1-1, with 9 bases lining up with TRBD1. Germline V gene sequence: CDR1 SEHNR, CDR2 FQNEAQ (reference sequence). The trim removed 4 bases at V and 6 bases at J, leaving 6 bases unmatched. This CDR3 has 14 residues. DNA of the CDR3: TGTGCCAGCAGCTCCGGGACAGGGTCCTCTGAAGCTTTCTTT. Protein: CASSSGTGSSEAFF.

At least ten counts were recorded for this clonotype. The chain is built from TRBV12-3 or TRBV12-4 and TRBJ2-1; D is unresolved. The V gene lost 7 bases and the J gene lost 10 bases, with 17 bases spanning the gap. This CDR3 contains 13 residues. The DNA for the CDR3 is TGTGCCAGCATCCCCACGCTCGGCTGGGAGCAGTTCTTC. Its translation is CASIPTLGWEQFF.

The CDR3 region has the DNA TGCAGTGCTCGGACTAGCTCCTACGAGCAGTACTTC. This encodes CSARTSSYEQYF. The chain has TRBV20-1 and TRBJ2-7, with 7 bases identical to TRBD2. The length of the CDR3 is 12 residues. Per the germline V gene, CDR1 is DFQATT and CDR2 is SNEGSKA (reference sequence). With V trimmed by 5 bases and J by 0 bases, 1 base remained unmatched.

This clonotype showed up many times. The chain links TRBV29-1 to TRBJ2-4, with no clear D. The V and J ends lost 3 bases and 3 bases respectively, with 9 bases between them. Germline V gene sequence: CDR1 SQVTM, CDR2 ANQGSEA. The CDR3 has 13 amino acids. CDR3 loop: CSVDLPGKNIQYF. CDR3 DNA sequence: TGCAGCGTTGACCTCCCAGGCAAAAACATTCAGTACTTC. The whole variable domain, remainder taken from reference TRBV29-1 and TRBJ2-4, is SAVISQKPSRDICQRGTSLTIQCQVDSQVTMMFWYRQQPGQSLTLIATANQGSEATYESGFVIDKFPISRPNLTFSTLTVSNMSPEDSSIYLCSVDLPGKNIQYFGAGTRLSVL.

The gene calls are TRBV12-3 or TRBV12-4 and TRBJ1-4, with D unclear. The CDR3 extends over 14 amino acids. V was trimmed by 3 bases and J by 2 bases, leaving 7 bases between them. The chain's CDR3 is CASSLVSTNEKLFF. For the CDR3, the DNA is TGTGCCAGCAGTTTGGTCAGCACTAATGAAAAACTGTTTTTT.

V is TRBV25-1 and J is TRBJ1-2; weak D call: TRBD1 (5 bases). CDR3 length equals 12 residues. Germline CDR1 and CDR2: MGHDK and SYGVNS. V was trimmed by 2 bases and J by 5 bases, leaving 6 bases between them. CDR3 DNA: TGTGCCAGCAGTGAACCAGGGTATGGCTACACCTTC. Translating gives CASSEPGYGYTF.

This clonotype appeared a few times. The chain has TRBV6-2 or TRBV6-3 and TRBJ2-1; D assignment may be TRBD1 or TRBD2 (5 bases each). Deletions cut 7 bases from V and 6 bases from J, with 22 bases between. The CDR3 extends over 16 amino acids. Germline V lookup: CDR1 MNHEY, CDR2 SVGEGT. CDR3 amino acids: CASTPLRDGYSNEQFF. DNA for the CDR3: TGTGCCAGCACCCCTCTCCGGGACGGATACTCCAATGAGCAGTTCTTC.

In its sample, this clonotype was seen a few times. CDR3 DNA: TGTGCCAGCAGCCCCCCCCGGAGCTCTGGGGCCAACGTCCTGACTTTC. The encoded protein is CASSPPRSSGANVLTF. V and J are TRBV7-8 and TRBJ2-6, with D unresolved. Trimming removed 5 bases at V and 0 bases at J, with 11 bases between. The germline gives CDR1 SGHVS, CDR2 FQNEAQ. This CDR3 comprises 16 residues.